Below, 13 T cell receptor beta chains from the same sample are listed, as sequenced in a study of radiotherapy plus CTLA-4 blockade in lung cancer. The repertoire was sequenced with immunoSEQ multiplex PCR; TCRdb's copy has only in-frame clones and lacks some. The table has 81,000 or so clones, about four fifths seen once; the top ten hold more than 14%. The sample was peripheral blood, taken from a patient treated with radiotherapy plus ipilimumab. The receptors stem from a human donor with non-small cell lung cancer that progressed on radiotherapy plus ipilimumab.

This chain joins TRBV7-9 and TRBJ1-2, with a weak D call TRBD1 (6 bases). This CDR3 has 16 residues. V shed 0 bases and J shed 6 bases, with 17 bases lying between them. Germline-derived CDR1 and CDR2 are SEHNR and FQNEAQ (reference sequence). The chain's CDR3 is CASSLAGGEFFDGYTF. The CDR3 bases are TGTGCCAGCAGCTTAGCTGGGGGCGAATTCTTTGATGGCTACACCTTC.

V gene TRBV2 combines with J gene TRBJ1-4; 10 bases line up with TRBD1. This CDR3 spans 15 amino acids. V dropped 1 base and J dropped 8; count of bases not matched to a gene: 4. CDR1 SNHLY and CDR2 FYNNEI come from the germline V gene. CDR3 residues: CASSEGDRGVEKLFF. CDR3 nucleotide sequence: TGTGCCAGCAGTGAAGGGGACAGGGGAGTCGAAAAACTGTTTTTT.

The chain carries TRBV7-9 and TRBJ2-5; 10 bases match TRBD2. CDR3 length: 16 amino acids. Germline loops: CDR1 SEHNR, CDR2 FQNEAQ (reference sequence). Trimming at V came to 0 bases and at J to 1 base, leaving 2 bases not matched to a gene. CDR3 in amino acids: CASSLAWTSGQETQYF. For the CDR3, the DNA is TGTGCCAGCAGCTTAGCGTGGACTAGCGGCCAAGAGACCCAGTACTTC.

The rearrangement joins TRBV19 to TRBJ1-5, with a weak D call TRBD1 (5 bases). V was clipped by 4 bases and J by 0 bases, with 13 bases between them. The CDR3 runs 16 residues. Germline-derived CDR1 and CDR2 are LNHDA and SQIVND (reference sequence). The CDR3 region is CASSKQGWNSNQPQHF. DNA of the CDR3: TGTGCCAGTAGTAAGCAGGGATGGAATAGCAATCAGCCCCAGCATTTT.

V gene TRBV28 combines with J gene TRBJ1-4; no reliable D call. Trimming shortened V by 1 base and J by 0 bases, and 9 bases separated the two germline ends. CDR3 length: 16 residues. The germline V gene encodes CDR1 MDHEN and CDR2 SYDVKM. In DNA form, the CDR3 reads TGTGCCAGCAGTTTATCGGGGAAAACAACTAATGAAAAACTGTTTTTT. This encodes CASSLSGKTTNEKLFF.

In DNA form, the CDR3 reads TGTGCCAGCAGCGTAGCGGGGGGTAGATCCTACGAGCAGTACTTC. The encoded protein is CASSVAGGRSYEQYF. The V call is TRBV9, the J call TRBJ2-7; 7 bases are a match to TRBD2. CDR1 SGDLS and CDR2 YYNGEE come from the germline V gene. The CDR3 sequence is 15 residues long. The V segment lost 0 bases and the J segment 1 base; nucleotides outside the gene matches: 4.

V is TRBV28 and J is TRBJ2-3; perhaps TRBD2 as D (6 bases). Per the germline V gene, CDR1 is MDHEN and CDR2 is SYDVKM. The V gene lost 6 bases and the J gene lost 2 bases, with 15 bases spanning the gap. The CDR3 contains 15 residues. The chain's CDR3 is CASRPFAGTTDTQYF. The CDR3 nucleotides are TGTGCCAGCAGACCCTTTGCGGGGACCACAGATACGCAGTATTTT.

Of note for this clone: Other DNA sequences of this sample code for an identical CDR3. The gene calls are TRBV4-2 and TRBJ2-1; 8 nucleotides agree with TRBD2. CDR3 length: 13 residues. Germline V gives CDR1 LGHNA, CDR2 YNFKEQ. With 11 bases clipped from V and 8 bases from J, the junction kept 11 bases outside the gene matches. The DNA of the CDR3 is TGTGCCCGGGGGGCGGGGGGCCGGGATGAGCAGTTCTTC. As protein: CARGAGGRDEQFF.

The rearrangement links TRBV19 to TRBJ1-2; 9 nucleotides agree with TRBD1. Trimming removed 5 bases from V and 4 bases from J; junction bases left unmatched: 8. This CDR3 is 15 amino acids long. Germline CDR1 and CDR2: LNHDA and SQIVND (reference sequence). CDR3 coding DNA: TGTGCCAGTAGTTCGGGACAGGGAGGGTCCTATGGCTACACCTTC. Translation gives CASSSGQGGSYGYTF. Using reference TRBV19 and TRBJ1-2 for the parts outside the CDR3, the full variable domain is DGGITQSPKYLFRKEGQNVTLSCEQNLNHDAMYWYRQDPGQGLRLIYYSQIVNDFQKGDIAEGYSVSREKKESFPLTVTSAQKNPTAFYLCASSSGQGGSYGYTFGSGTRLTVV.

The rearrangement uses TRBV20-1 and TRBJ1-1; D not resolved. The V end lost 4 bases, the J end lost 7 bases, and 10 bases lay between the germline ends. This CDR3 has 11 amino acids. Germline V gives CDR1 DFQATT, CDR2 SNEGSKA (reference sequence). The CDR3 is CSATYFREAFF. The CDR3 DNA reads TGCAGTGCTACCTATTTCCGTGAAGCTTTCTTT.

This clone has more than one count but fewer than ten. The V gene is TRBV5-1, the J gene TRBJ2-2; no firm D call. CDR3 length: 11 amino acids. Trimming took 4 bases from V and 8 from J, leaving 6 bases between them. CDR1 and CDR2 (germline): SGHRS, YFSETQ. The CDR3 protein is CASSRGGELFF. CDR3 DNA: TGCGCCAGCAGCCGTGGGGGGGAGCTGTTTTTT.

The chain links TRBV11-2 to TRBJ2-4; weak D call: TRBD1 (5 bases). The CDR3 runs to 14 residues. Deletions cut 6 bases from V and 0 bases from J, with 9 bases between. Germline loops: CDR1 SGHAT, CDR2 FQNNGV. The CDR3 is CASSTDRAKNIQYF. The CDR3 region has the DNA TGTGCCAGCAGTACCGACAGAGCCAAAAACATTCAGTACTTC. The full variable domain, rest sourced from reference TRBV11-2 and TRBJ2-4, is EAGVAQSPRYKIIEKRQSVAFWCNPISGHATLYWYQQILGQGPKLLIQFQNNGVVDDSQLPKDRFSAERLKGVDSTLKIQPAKLEDSAVYLCASSTDRAKNIQYFGAGTRLSVL.

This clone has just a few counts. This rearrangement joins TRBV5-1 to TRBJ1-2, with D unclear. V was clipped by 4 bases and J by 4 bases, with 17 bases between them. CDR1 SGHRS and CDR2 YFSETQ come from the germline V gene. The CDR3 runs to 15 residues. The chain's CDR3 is CASSPEGRTSYGYTF. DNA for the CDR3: TGCGCCAGCAGCCCTGAGGGCAGGACCTCCTATGGCTACACCTTC.